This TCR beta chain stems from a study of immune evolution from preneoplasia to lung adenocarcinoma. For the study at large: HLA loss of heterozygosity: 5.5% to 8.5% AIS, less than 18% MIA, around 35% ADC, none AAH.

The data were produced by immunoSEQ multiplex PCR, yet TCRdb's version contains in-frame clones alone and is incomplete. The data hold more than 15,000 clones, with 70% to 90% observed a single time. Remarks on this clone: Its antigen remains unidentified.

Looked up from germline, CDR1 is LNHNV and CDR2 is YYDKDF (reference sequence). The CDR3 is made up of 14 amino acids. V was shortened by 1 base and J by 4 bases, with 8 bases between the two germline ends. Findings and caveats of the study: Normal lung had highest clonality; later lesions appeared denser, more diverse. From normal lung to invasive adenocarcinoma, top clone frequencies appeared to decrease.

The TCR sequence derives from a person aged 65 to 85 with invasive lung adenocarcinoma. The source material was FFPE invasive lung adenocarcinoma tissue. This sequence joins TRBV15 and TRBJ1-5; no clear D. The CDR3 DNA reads TGTGCCACCAGCAGAGGCCTGGGGAATCAGCCCCAGCATTTT. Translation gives CATSRGLGNQPQHF.